This TCR beta chain was retrieved from a study of identical twins. Study findings and constraints: Invariant MAIT and iNKT cells could partly confound zero-insertion analyses. When twins shared out-of-frame alpha sequences, those sequences had excess low generation probability.

With respect to this clonotype: Its target is not known.

Carrying unique molecular identifiers, the cDNA also gained a universal primer site through template switching. TCRdb reprocessed the 5' RACE reads via MiXCR and lists one record per CDR3 protein. This table holds more than 1.5 million distinct CDR3 sequences, about 32% found once. Among all donors, each was a healthy Caucasian. The CDR3 extends over 14 amino acids. Germline V CDR1 and CDR2: ENHRY, SYGVKD. V lost 5 bases to trimming and J lost 1 base; unmatched junction nucleotides: 2. The source material was cord blood. The receptor was isolated from a newborn girl in good health. J is TRBJ1-1 and V is TRBV10-3; 9 nucleotides line up with TRBD1. For the CDR3, the DNA is TGTGCCATCAGTCTGACAGGGGGGAACACTGAAGCTTTCTTT. Translating gives CAISLTGGNTEAFF.